These 28 T cell receptor beta chains originate from one sample sequenced in a study of blood T cell repertoires in COVID-19. This table comes from immunoSEQ multiplex PCR, and its TCRdb copy is limited to in-frame clones, with some not included. The repertoire holds some 120,000 clones, with approximately 91% as singletons. The sample comprised peripheral blood. These receptor sequences come from an elderly woman with acute or convalescent COVID-19.

In DNA form, the CDR3 reads TGCAGCGTTGTGGAGGCAAAAATTTGGCAGTATTTT. Its protein is CSVVEAKIWQYF. J is TRBJ2-3 and V is TRBV29-1; perhaps TRBD2 as D (5 bases). Germline CDR1 and CDR2: SQVTM and ANQGSEA. Trimming left V 4 bases short and J 11 bases short, with 16 bases between. The CDR3 is made up of 12 amino acids.

The V call is TRBV19, the J call TRBJ1-5; 12 nucleotides align to TRBD1. The CDR3 loop spans 17 amino acids. Germline loops: CDR1 LNHDA, CDR2 SQIVND (reference sequence). V was pared by 7 bases and J by 7 bases, with 14 bases of the junction left unmatched. The CDR3 DNA follows: TGTGCCAGTAAGGGACCCGGGACAGGGGGCATTCGACAGCCCCAGCATTTT. This sequence encodes CASKGPGTGGIRQPQHF.

J is TRBJ1-1 and V is TRBV19; D is possibly TRBD1 (6 bases). This CDR3 is 13 amino acids long. CDR1 and CDR2 from the germline V gene are LNHDA and SQIVND (reference sequence). V was pared by 5 bases and J by 3 bases, with 10 bases between. CDR3 residues: CASSPWTDTEAFF. CDR3 DNA: TGTGCCAGTAGTCCCTGGACAGACACTGAAGCTTTCTTT.

The chain combines TRBV5-5 with TRBJ1-4, with D hard to call. Trimming stripped 4 bases from V and 4 bases from J, with 14 bases between. The CDR3 totals 15 residues. CDR1 and CDR2 (germline): SGHKS, YYEKEE (reference sequence). CDR3 in amino acids: CASSAVRGLNEKLFF. In DNA form, the CDR3 reads TGTGCCAGCAGCGCGGTTCGAGGGCTTAATGAAAAACTGTTTTTT. The full variable domain, completed using reference TRBV5-5 and TRBJ1-4, is DAGVTQSPTHLIKTRGQQVTLRCSPISGHKSVSWYQQVLGQGPQFIFQYYEKEERGRGNFPDRFSARQFPNYSSELNVNALLLGDSALYLCASSAVRGLNEKLFFGSGTQLSVL.

A single count supports this clone. The rearrangement uses TRBV5-4 and TRBJ2-7; 7 bases map to TRBD2. Germline loops: CDR1 SGHNT, CDR2 YYREEE (reference sequence). Trimming at V came to 3 bases and at J to 5 bases, leaving 8 bases not matched to a gene. The CDR3 is 14 amino acids. This CDR3 reads CASSSRGGIDEQYF. The DNA for the CDR3 is TGTGCCAGCAGCTCTCGCGGGGGAATCGACGAGCAGTACTTC.

The chain links TRBV5-1 to TRBJ1-2, with D tentatively TRBD1 (6 bases). V dropped 4 bases and J dropped 6 bases, with 13 bases sitting between them. In germline, CDR1 is SGHRS, CDR2 YFSETQ. The CDR3 runs 13 residues. The CDR3, as DNA: TGCGCCAGCAGCCCAAGACCAGGGGATGGCTACACCTTC. It is translated as CASSPRPGDGYTF.

The V and J genes are TRBV9 and TRBJ2-1; D possibly corresponds to TRBD2 (5 bases). Per the germline V gene, CDR1 is SGDLS and CDR2 is YYNGEE. V was cut by 0 bases and J by 0 bases, with 10 bases left in between. The CDR3 loop spans 16 amino acids. CDR3 bases: TGTGCCAGCAGCGTAGCTGCGGGTGGCTCCTACAATGAGCAGTTCTTC. Translation: CASSVAAGGSYNEQFF.

The chain has TRBV5-1 and TRBJ2-7, with 9 bases lining up with TRBD1. Germline V gene sequence: CDR1 SGHRS, CDR2 YFSETQ. The CDR3 spans 16 residues. The trim removed 3 bases at V and 6 bases at J, leaving 13 bases unmatched. Here the CDR3 DNA reads TGCGCCAGCAGCTCCTTAATATCGGGACAGGGAAGCGAGCAGTACTTC. Encoded protein: CASSSLISGQGSEQYF.

The rearrangement joins TRBV9 to TRBJ2-1, with D tentatively TRBD2 (6 bases). CDR3 length: 19 amino acids. V dropped 0 bases and J dropped 0 bases, with 19 bases sitting between them. Germline loops: CDR1 SGDLS, CDR2 YYNGEE. The CDR3 reads CASSVEPSGPLPSYNEQFF. Written as DNA, the CDR3 is TGTGCCAGCAGCGTAGAACCCAGCGGGCCCTTACCCTCCTACAATGAGCAGTTCTTC.

This clone was observed a handful of times. This chain connects TRBV5-4 to TRBJ1-1; a possible D gene is TRBD1 (5 bases). This CDR3 has 15 residues. The V end was cut by 0 bases, the J end by 5 bases, with 14 bases between. Germline loops: CDR1 SGHNT, CDR2 YYREEE (reference sequence). The CDR3 coding sequence is TGTGCCAGCAGCTTGGGCGGGGATGGGGGGACTGAAGCTTTCTTT. Translating it yields CASSLGGDGGTEAFF.

This chain uses TRBV7-8 with TRBJ1-5, with D unclear. V was pared by 8 bases and J by 4 bases, with 12 bases between. CDR3 length equals 13 residues. The germline gives CDR1 SGHVS, CDR2 FQNEAQ. In DNA, the CDR3 is TGTGCCAGCGGCTACGGGTTTAATCAGCCCCAGCATTTT. It codes for CASGYGFNQPQHF.

The chain carries TRBV7-9 and TRBJ2-2; tentatively, D is TRBD2 (5 bases). The CDR3 has 16 amino acids. Trimming removed 2 bases from V and 1 base from J, with 11 bases in between. Germline lookup yields CDR1 SEHNR and CDR2 FQNEAQ (reference sequence). The chain's CDR3 is CASSLPPGWNTGELFF. Written as DNA, the CDR3 is TGTGCCAGCAGCTTACCTCCGGGGTGGAACACCGGGGAGCTGTTTTTT.

The chain recombines TRBV3-1 (or the pseudogene TRBV3-2) with TRBJ2-1; 10 bases agree with TRBD2. The germline gives CDR1 LGHDT, CDR2 YNNKEL (reference sequence). V lost 0 bases to trimming and J lost 6 bases; unmatched junction nucleotides: 8. CDR3 size: 17 residues. CDR3 sequence (DNA): TGTGCCAGCAGCCAAGATTTACTAGCGGGACGGATCAATGAGCAGTTCTTC. Residues: CASSQDLLAGRINEQFF.

Concerning this clone: A junction end diverges from the germline sequence, so it may reflect a read error. This rearrangement joins TRBV12-3 or TRBV12-4 to TRBJ1-2; weak D call: TRBD1 (6 bases). The CDR3 is made up of 13 amino acids. The CDR3 loop is CASSYTAGTRAAF. The CDR3 DNA sequence: TGTGCCAGCAGTTACACCGCCGGGACACGGGCGGCCTTC.

Remarks on this clone: Within the sample, other DNA sequences also encode this same CDR3. The chain is built from TRBV2 and TRBJ2-2, with 7 bases fitting TRBD2. The CDR3 covers 15 residues. Germline assignment: CDR1 SNHLY and CDR2 FYNNEI. V gave up 3 bases and J gave up 1 base; unmatched junction bases: 2. In DNA form, the CDR3 reads TGTGCCAGCAGTGAGACGGGGGGGAACACCGGGGAGCTGTTTTTT. This sequence encodes CASSETGGNTGELFF.

This chain links TRBV4-2 with TRBJ1-4; 9 bases are shared with TRBD1. Trimming at V came to 7 bases and at J to 8 bases, leaving 8 bases not matched to a gene. The germline CDR1 and CDR2 sequences are LGHNA and YNFKEQ. This CDR3 is 14 amino acids long. The CDR3 nucleotides read TGTGCCAGCAAAGTACAGGGGGCGGGCGAAAAACTGTTTTTT. This sequence encodes CASKVQGAGEKLFF.

The sample holds one count of this clone. In nucleotides, the CDR3 is TGTGCCAGCGGACTAGCGGGAAGCGAGACCCAGTACTTC. Translating it yields CASGLAGSETQYF. This chain uses TRBV28 with TRBJ2-5; TRBD2 matches 12 bases. The ends lost 8 bases at V and 5 bases at J; junction bases unmatched: 3. CDR1 is MDHEN and CDR2 is SYDVKM in the germline V gene. There are 13 residues in the CDR3.

V is TRBV18 and J is TRBJ1-5, with 8 bases matching TRBD1. CDR3 length: 15 residues. The V and J ends lost 2 bases and 1 base, in that order; junction bases with no gene match: 1. Germline loops: CDR1 KGHSH, CDR2 LQKENI. CDR3 sequence reads: CASSPGTGSNQPQHF. The CDR3 DNA is TGTGCCAGCTCACCAGGGACAGGCAGCAATCAGCCCCAGCATTTT.

The rearrangement uses TRBV6-5 and TRBJ2-5; 8 nucleotides agree with TRBD1. CDR1 is MNHEY, CDR2 SVGAGI, per germline. The V gene end was trimmed by 6 bases and the J gene end by 4 bases; junction bases not matched to a gene: 10. This CDR3 contains 15 residues. The CDR3 spells CASRTSPGGGETQYF. The CDR3 DNA follows: TGTGCCAGCAGGACCTCCCCAGGGGGCGGAGAGACCCAGTACTTC.

The sample holds a few counts of this clone. The V and J genes are TRBV18 and TRBJ1-1; D possibly corresponds to TRBD1 (5 bases). This CDR3 region has 15 residues. The V gene's germline CDR1 is KGHSH and CDR2 LQKENI. Trimming stripped 2 bases from V and 8 bases from J, with 18 bases between. The DNA for the CDR3 is TGTGCCAGCTCACCAAGGGCGGGGGTAGGCTCCGAAGCTTTCTTT. Its translation is CASSPRAGVGSEAFF.

The J gene is TRBJ2-5, the V gene TRBV6-5; D may be TRBD2 (5 bases). Germline CDR1 MNHEY, CDR2 SVGAGI. CDR3 length: 11 amino acids. With 3 bases removed from V and 7 bases from J, the gap between germline ends came to 6 bases. CDR3 in DNA: TGTGCCAGCAGTTATCGGGGGACCCAGTACTTC. This translates into CASSYRGTQYF.

CDR3: CASSLGDHREETQYF. CDR3 nucleotide sequence: TGTGCCAGCAGCTTAGGGGATCACAGGGAAGAGACCCAGTACTTC. The chain links TRBV7-9 to TRBJ2-5; D is possibly TRBD1 (6 bases). CDR1 and CDR2 (germline): SEHNR, FQNEAQ (reference sequence). This CDR3 comprises 15 residues. Trimming removed 1 base from V and 3 bases from J, with 12 bases in between.

The chain recombines TRBV28 with TRBJ1-2, with a weak D call TRBD1 (5 bases). The germline V and J ends were trimmed by 6 bases and 4 bases, with 18 bases remaining between them. This CDR3 comprises 15 residues. CDR1 and CDR2 (germline): MDHEN, SYDVKM. DNA for the CDR3: TGTGCCAGCAGCCCGCGGGGGTTGGGGAGCTATGGCTACACCTTC. The encoded protein is CASSPRGLGSYGYTF.

The gene calls are TRBV19 and TRBJ1-2, with 7 nucleotides matching TRBD1. From germline, CDR1 is LNHDA and CDR2 SQIVND (reference sequence). With V trimmed by 9 bases and J by 7 bases, 14 bases remained unmatched. The CDR3 spans 14 residues. The chain's CDR3 is CASTAPAGGAGYTF. CDR3 sequence (DNA): TGTGCCAGCACCGCCCCAGCAGGGGGAGCTGGCTACACCTTC.

On this clone itself: An end of the junction differs from the germline gene, which may be a read error. The chain uses TRBV29-1 and TRBJ1-2, with D possibly being TRBD1 (5 bases). The CDR3 runs to 13 residues. Germline V CDR1 and CDR2: SQVTM, ANQGSEA. The CDR3 sequence: CSVEEDSSYVYTF. In DNA form, the CDR3 reads TGCAGCGTTGAAGAAGACAGCAGTTATGTCTACACCTTC.

V gene TRBV7-8 combines with J gene TRBJ1-3; no clear D gene. Germline-derived CDR1 and CDR2 are SGHVS and FQNEAQ. V was clipped by 5 bases and J by 0 bases, with 14 bases between them. The CDR3 is made up of 16 amino acids. CDR3 DNA: TGTGCCAGCAGCGTTAGCGGGGTAATCTCTGGAAACACCATATATTTT. This translates into CASSVSGVISGNTIYF.

The CDR3 here is CASSARGLGTDTQYF. CDR3 bases: TGCGCCAGCAGCGCGCGGGGGTTGGGCACAGATACGCAGTATTTT. The genes are TRBV4-3 and TRBJ2-3, with 7 bases fitting TRBD2. The CDR3 contains 15 residues. With V trimmed by 5 bases and J by 1 base, 6 bases remained unmatched. Germline CDR1 and CDR2: LGHNA and YSLEER.

A note on this clone: Other DNA sequences within the sample encode an identical CDR3. The chain carries TRBV19 and TRBJ2-2; D gene ambiguous. The CDR3 runs to 13 residues. Trimming shortened V by 6 bases and J by 4 bases, and 9 bases separated the two germline ends. Germline V gene data show CDR1 as LNHDA and CDR2 as SQIVND (reference sequence). CDR3 sequence: CASSRQGTGELFF. The CDR3 DNA is TGTGCCAGTAGCAGGCAAGGCACCGGGGAGCTGTTTTTT.